This is a list of T cell receptor beta chains from one sample in a study of control samples from healthy donors and cancer patients. Sequencing was performed with immunoSEQ multiplex PCR; in TCRdb, only in-frame clones are kept and a portion is missing. The sample has about 130,000 clones; 80% to 95% are singletons. Sequenced material: blood. Receptors were obtained from a man aged 35 to 55 in good health. CDR3s include the opening cysteine and the closing phenylalanine or tryptophan. The order of the fields is D gene, V gene, clone size, J gene, CDR3 protein, CDR3 DNA. The D gene is left open where the match is weak. Rows give clone size only sometimes, using once, few, many, or a class for an expanded clone.

.	TRBV21-1	once	TRBJ1-4	CASSKRTEREKLFF	TGTGCCAGCAGCAAAAGGACGGAGAGGGAAAAACTGTTTTTT
TRBD1	TRBV30	few	TRBJ1-5	CACSPTGGSQPQHF	TGTGCCTGTTCCCCCACAGGGGGTAGTCAGCCCCAGCATTTT
.	TRBV29-1	.	TRBJ1-2	CSVTPGRGYGYTF	TGCAGCGTTACTCCGGGACGAGGCTATGGCTACACCTTC
.	TRBV18	once	TRBJ2-7	CASSLAGALYEQYF	TGTGCCAGCTCACTGGCCGGAGCCCTCTACGAGCAGTACTTC
.	TRBV5-8	once	TRBJ1-2	CASSFSGLGGYTF	TGTGCCAGCAGCTTTTCGGGGTTGGGCGGCTACACCTTC
.	TRBV5-1	.	TRBJ1-1	CASSLSSSGTEAFF	TGCGCCAGCAGCTTGTCCTCGAGTGGGACAGAAGCTTTCTTT
.	TRBV7-3	.	TRBJ1-2	CASSLIPADYGYTF	TGTGCCAGCAGCTTAATCCCTGCGGACTATGGCTACACCTTC
.	TRBV6-1	.	TRBJ2-5	CASSEFPTETQYF	TGTGCCAGCAGTGAATTCCCCACGGAGACCCAGTACTTC
.	TRBV6-4	.	TRBJ2-7	CASSESMRGAQYF	TGTGCCAGCAGTGAATCTATGAGGGGTGCGCAGTACTTC
TRBD1	TRBV27	.	TRBJ1-2	CASSLRTRTGADLYGYTF	TGTGCCAGCAGTTTACGGACTCGGACAGGGGCAGACCTATATGGCTACACCTTC
TRBD2	TRBV28	.	TRBJ2-2	CASRKLAGNTGELFF	TGTGCCAGCAGAAAACTAGCGGGGAACACCGGGGAGCTGTTTTTT
.	TRBV19	.	TRBJ1-6	CATSGRTYNSPLHF	TGTGCCACCTCAGGGAGGACCTATAATTCACCCCTCCACTTT
TRBD1	TRBV7-3	.	TRBJ2-5	CASSLEGQGFGETQYF	TGTGCCAGCAGCTTAGAGGGACAGGGGTTCGGAGAGACCCAGTACTTC
TRBD1	TRBV6-4	.	TRBJ1-6	CASSEGTGVNNSPLHF	TGTGCCAGCAGTGAGGGGACAGGGGTAAATAATTCACCCCTCCACTTT
TRBD1	TRBV2	once	TRBJ2-2	CASRAGQGVPGELFF	TGTGCCAGCAGAGCCGGACAGGGAGTCCCCGGGGAGCTGTTTTTT
TRBD1	TRBV6-5	.	TRBJ1-1	CASTRTGNTEAFF	TGTGCCAGCACCCGGACAGGGAACACTGAAGCTTTCTTT
.	TRBV27	.	TRBJ1-5	CASSLSLTQPQHF	TGTGCCAGCAGTCTTTCTCTAACGCAGCCCCAGCATTTT
.	TRBV6-2/TRBV6-3	.	TRBJ1-3	CASSYSSGNTIYF	TGTGCCAGCAGTTACAGCTCTGGAAACACCATATATTTT
.	TRBV28	.	TRBJ1-5	CASSGSLSNQPQHF	TGTGCCAGCTCGGGGAGTTTGAGCAATCAGCCCCAGCATTTT
.	TRBV19	once	TRBJ1-1	CASSVGLNTEAFF	TGTGCCAGTAGTGTGGGGTTGAACACTGAAGCTTTCTTT